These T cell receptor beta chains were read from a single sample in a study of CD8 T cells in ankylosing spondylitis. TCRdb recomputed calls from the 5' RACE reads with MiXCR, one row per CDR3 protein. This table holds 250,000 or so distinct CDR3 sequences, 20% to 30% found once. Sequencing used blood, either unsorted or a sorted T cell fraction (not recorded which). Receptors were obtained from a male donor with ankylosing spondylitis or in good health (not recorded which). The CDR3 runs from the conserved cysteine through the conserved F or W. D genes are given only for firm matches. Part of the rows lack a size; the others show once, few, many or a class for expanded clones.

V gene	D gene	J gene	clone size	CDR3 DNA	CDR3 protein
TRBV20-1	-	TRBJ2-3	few	TGCAGTGCTAGTTCCAAGCCAACAGATACGCAGTATTTT	CSASSKPTDTQYF
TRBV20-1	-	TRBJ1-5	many	TGCAGTGCTACTCCGTGGGGCAATCAGCCCCAGCATTTT	CSATPWGNQPQHF
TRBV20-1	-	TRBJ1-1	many	TGCAGTGCTAGATCTGGACGGATGAACACTGAAGCTTTCTTT	CSARSGRMNTEAFF
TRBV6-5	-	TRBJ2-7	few	TGTGCCAGCAGTTACCGGACAGGGAGGGGGTACGAGCAGTACTTC	CASSYRTGRGYEQYF
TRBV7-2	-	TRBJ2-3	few	TGTGCCAGCAGCTTAGCGCAGAGGGATACGCAGTATTTT	CASSLAQRDTQYF
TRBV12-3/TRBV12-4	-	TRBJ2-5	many	TGTGCCAGCAGTTTAGACAGGCCATTCCAAGAGACCCAGTACTTC	CASSLDRPFQETQYF
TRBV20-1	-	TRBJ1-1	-	TGCAGTGCTAGAGATTGGGGGCAGATCCAGAACACTGAAGCTTTCTTT	CSARDWGQIQNTEAFF
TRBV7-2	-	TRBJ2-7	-	TGTGCCAGCAGAGACACACTCCGGCCCGCCTACGAGCAGTACTTC	CASRDTLRPAYEQYF
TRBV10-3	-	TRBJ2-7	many	TGTGCCATCAGTGAGTCGATCGGACGCGAGCAGTACTTC	CAISESIGREQYF
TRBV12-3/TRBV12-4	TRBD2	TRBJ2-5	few	TGTGCCAGCAGACGACTAGCGGGGGGACTACCCGGAGAGACCCAGTACTTC	CASRRLAGGLPGETQYF
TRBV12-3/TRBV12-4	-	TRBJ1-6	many	TGTGCCAGCAGGAACAGGGAGCATAATTCACCCCTCCACTTT	CASRNREHNSPLHF
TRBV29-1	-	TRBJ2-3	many	TGCAGCGTTGATGGGGGGCCTGAGGGCTTCGGCACAGATACGCAGTATTTT	CSVDGGPEGFGTDTQYF
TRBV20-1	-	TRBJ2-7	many	TGCAGTGCTCGAAGGGAATTCTACGAGCAGTACTTC	CSARREFYEQYF
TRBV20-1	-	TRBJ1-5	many	TGCAGTGCTAACGGCCCACTCAATGACCAGCCCCAGCATTTT	CSANGPLNDQPQHF
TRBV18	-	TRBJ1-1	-	TGTGCCAGCTCACCAGGAACTGAAGCTTTCTTT	CASSPGTEAFF
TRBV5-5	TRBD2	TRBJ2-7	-	TGTGCCAGCAGCCCATGGGGAGGGCGGGACGAGCAGTACTTC	CASSPWGGRDEQYF
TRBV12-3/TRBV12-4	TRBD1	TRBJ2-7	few	TGTGCCAGCAGTCGGACAGGGCCGGGGGAGCAGTACTTC	CASSRTGPGEQYF
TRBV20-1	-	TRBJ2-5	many	TGCAGTGCTGTAGAGAGGGAGACCCAGTACTTC	CSAVERETQYF
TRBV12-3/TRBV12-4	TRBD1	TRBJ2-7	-	TGTGCCAGCAGGGGGACAGGGGTGTCATACGAGCAGTACTTC	CASRGTGVSYEQYF
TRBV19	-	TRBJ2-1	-	TGTGCCAGTAGTATCACCTGGGATGTTGAGCAGTTCTTC	CASSITWDVEQFF
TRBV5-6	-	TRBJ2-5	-	TGTGCCAGCAGCGAAACCGGGACTTCGCAAGAGACCCAGTACTTC	CASSETGTSQETQYF
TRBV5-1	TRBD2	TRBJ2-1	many	TGCGCCAGCAGCCCACTAGCGGGGGCTCCCTACAATGAGCAGTTCTTC	CASSPLAGAPYNEQFF
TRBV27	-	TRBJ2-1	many	TGTGCCAGCAGAGTCCGTTCGAACAATGAGCAGTTCTTC	CASRVRSNNEQFF
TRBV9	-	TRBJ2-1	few	TGTGCCAGCAGCGCCGCGGGACACGTCTCCTACAATGAGCAGTTCTTC	CASSAAGHVSYNEQFF
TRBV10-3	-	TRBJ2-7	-	TGTGCCATCAGTGCGTCAAACCCGGGGCGAAGCTCCTACGAGCAGTACTTC	CAISASNPGRSSYEQYF
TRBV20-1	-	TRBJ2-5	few	TGCAGTGCTAGAGGAGCTAGCTTGGGGCAAGAGACCCAGTACTTC	CSARGASLGQETQYF
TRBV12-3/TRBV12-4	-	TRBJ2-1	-	TGTGCCAGCAGCCCTAGAGTAAATGAGCAGTTCTTC	CASSPRVNEQFF
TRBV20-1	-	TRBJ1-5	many	TGCAGTGCTAGAGGGGTTGGCAATCAGCCCCAGCATTTT	CSARGVGNQPQHF
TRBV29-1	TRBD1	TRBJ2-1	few	TGCAGCGTCCCCCGACAGGGGGCATTGGATGAGCAGTTCTTC	CSVPRQGALDEQFF
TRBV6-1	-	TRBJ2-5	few	TGTGCCAGCAGTCTCAGCGGACCGCTACTGGAGACCCAGTACTTC	CASSLSGPLLETQYF
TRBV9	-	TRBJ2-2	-	TGTGCCAGCAGCGTAGGGCTAGTTGGGACCGGGGAGCTGTTTTTT	CASSVGLVGTGELFF
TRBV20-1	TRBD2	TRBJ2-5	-	TGCAGTGCCCAGCGGCTAGCGGGGGGGCAAGAGACCCAGTACTTC	CSAQRLAGGQETQYF
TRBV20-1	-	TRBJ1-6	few	TGCAGTGCAGTCCCGGGAGTGAGGGCCCTCCACTTT	CSAVPGVRALHF
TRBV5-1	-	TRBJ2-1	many	TGCGCCAGCAGCTGGACGAGATCACAGGGCAATGAGCAGTTCTTC	CASSWTRSQGNEQFF
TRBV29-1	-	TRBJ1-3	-	TGCAGCGTTGTTGGCGGGGAAGTAGGAAACACCATATATTTT	CSVVGGEVGNTIYF
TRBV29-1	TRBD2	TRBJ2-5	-	TGCAGCGTGGAGCCTAGCGGGGGAGAGACCCAGTACTTC	CSVEPSGGETQYF
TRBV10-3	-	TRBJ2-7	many	TGTGCCATCAGTGAGTCGGTGCGGTACGAGCAGTACTTC	CAISESVRYEQYF
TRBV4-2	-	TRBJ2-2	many	TGTGCCAGCAGCCAAACAACGGCCGGGGGCACCGGGGAGCTGTTTTTT	CASSQTTAGGTGELFF
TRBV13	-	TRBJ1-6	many	TGTGCCAGCAGCCTACAGGGATATAATTCACCCCTCCACTTT	CASSLQGYNSPLHF
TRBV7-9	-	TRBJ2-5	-	TGTGCCAGCAGCTTACGGAGACCTCAAGAGACCCAGTACTTC	CASSLRRPQETQYF
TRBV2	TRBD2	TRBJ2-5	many	TGTGCCAGCAGTGATATCCCTCGTAGCGGGGGGGAGAGAGAGACCCAGTACTTC	CASSDIPRSGGERETQYF
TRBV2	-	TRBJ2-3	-	TGTGCCAGCAGTGAATTTTCGGAGGGAGGCACAGATACGCAGTATTTT	CASSEFSEGGTDTQYF
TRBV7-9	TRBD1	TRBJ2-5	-	TGTGCCAGCAGCTTGGACAGGGCAGAAGAGACCCAGTACTTC	CASSLDRAEETQYF
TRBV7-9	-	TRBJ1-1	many	TGTGCCAGCAGCTACCTAGGGGTAGGGACTGAAGCTTTCTTT	CASSYLGVGTEAFF
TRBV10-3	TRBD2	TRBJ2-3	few	TGTGCCATCAGCGAGACGGGACTAGCGGGGGCGTCAGGTACGCAGTATTTT	CAISETGLAGASGTQYF
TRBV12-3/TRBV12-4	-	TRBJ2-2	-	TGTGCCAGCAGCACCCGGCGGGTAACCCCCAACACCGGGGAGCTGTTTTTT	CASSTRRVTPNTGELFF
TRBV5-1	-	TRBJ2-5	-	TGCGCCAGCAGCTTGGGCGGATTGCCCTCACAAGAGACCCAGTACTTC	CASSLGGLPSQETQYF
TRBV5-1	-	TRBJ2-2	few	TGCGCCAGCAGCTTGGGTGGGGAGAACACCGGGGAGCTGTTTTTT	CASSLGGENTGELFF
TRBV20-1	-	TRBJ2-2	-	TGCAGTGCTTCCCGGCTGTCGTACACCGGGGAGCTGTTTTTT	CSASRLSYTGELFF
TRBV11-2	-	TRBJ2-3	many	TGTGCCAGCAGTCGTTTCGTTCGTACAGATACGCAGTATTTT	CASSRFVRTDTQYF
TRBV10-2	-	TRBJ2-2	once	TGCGCCTCTTCAAGGGTTATAACCGGGGAGCTGTTTTTT	CASSRVITGELFF
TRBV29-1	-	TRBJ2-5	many	TGCAGCGTGGCCGAGATCTGGGAGACCCAGTACTTC	CSVAEIWETQYF
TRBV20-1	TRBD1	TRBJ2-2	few	TGCAGTGCGCCACTCCGGGACAGGGGGATTTCCACCGGGGAGCTGTTTTTT	CSAPLRDRGISTGELFF
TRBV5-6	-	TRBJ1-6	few	TGTGCCAGCAGCTTGCGGGTCGCCAGCTATAATTCACCCCTCCACTTT	CASSLRVASYNSPLHF
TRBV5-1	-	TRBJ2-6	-	TGCGCCAGCAGCTTGAGCTCTACTGGGGCCAACGTCCTGACTTTC	CASSLSSTGANVLTF
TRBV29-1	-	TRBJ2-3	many	TGCAGCTACGCTGGTGATACGCAGTATTTT	CSYAGDTQYF
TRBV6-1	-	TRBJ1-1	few	TGTGCCAGCAGGAGACAGTCGAACACTGAAGCTTTCTTT	CASRRQSNTEAFF
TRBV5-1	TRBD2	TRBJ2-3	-	TGCGCCAGCAGCCCTACACCGGGGGGGGCTGATACGCAGTATTTT	CASSPTPGGADTQYF
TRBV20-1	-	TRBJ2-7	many	TGCAGTGCTAGAGATGGTACATCCTACGAGCAGTACTTC	CSARDGTSYEQYF
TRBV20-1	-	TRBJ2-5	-	TGCAGTGCTAAGGCCCCGTCAGATGGAACCCAGTACTTC	CSAKAPSDGTQYF